These T cell receptor beta chains were read from a single sample in a study of shared clonotypes between healthy human individuals. Produced via immunoSEQ multiplex PCR; TCRdb's table is partial and in-frame only. The sample carries millions of clones, about 95% recorded once. Sequenced input: naive CD8+ T cells sorted from blood. Every receptor here comes from a young man in good health. Each CDR3 is given with its conserved first and last residue. D genes are given only for firm matches. Some rows mark clone size as missing; the rest say once, few, many or name a class of expanded clone.

D gene: TRBD2
CDR3 length: 14
J gene: TRBJ2-7
V gene: TRBV10-3
clone size: .
CDR3 protein: CAISSGGVSYEQYF
CDR3 DNA: TGTGCCATCAGTAGCGGGGGGGTCTCCTACGAGCAGTACTTC

D gene: .
CDR3 length: 15
J gene: TRBJ1-6
V gene: TRBV9
clone size: .
CDR3 protein: CASSVATVRNSPLHF
CDR3 DNA: TGTGCCAGCAGCGTAGCGACAGTGAGGAATTCACCCCTCCACTTT

D gene: .
CDR3 length: 13
J gene: TRBJ1-2
V gene: TRBV9
clone size: .
CDR3 protein: CASSVGLGYGYTF
CDR3 DNA: TGTGCCAGCAGCGTGGGACTTGGTTATGGCTACACCTTC

D gene: .
CDR3 length: 16
J gene: TRBJ2-2
V gene: TRBV30
clone size: .
CDR3 protein: CAWSLRQDLNTGELFF
CDR3 DNA: TGTGCCTGGAGCCTCCGACAGGACCTGAACACCGGGGAGCTGTTTTTT

D gene: TRBD1
CDR3 length: 13
J gene: TRBJ2-7
V gene: TRBV7-9
clone size: .
CDR3 protein: CASSLLQGTEQYF
CDR3 DNA: TGTGCCAGCAGCTTGTTACAGGGGACCGAGCAGTACTTC

D gene: .
CDR3 length: 14
J gene: TRBJ2-1
V gene: TRBV9
clone size: .
CDR3 protein: CASSAGQNYNEQFF
CDR3 DNA: TGTGCCAGCAGCGCAGGACAGAACTACAATGAGCAGTTCTTC

D gene: TRBD1
CDR3 length: 11
J gene: TRBJ2-7
V gene: TRBV10-3
clone size: .
CDR3 protein: CAIGQGSEQYF
CDR3 DNA: TGTGCCATCGGACAGGGTAGCGAGCAGTACTTC

D gene: TRBD2
CDR3 length: 16
J gene: TRBJ2-2
V gene: TRBV28
clone size: .
CDR3 protein: CASSFSAGGPTGELFF
CDR3 DNA: TGTGCCAGCAGTTTTTCGGCGGGGGGCCCCACCGGGGAGCTGTTTTTT

D gene: .
CDR3 length: 14
J gene: TRBJ1-1
V gene: TRBV4-3
clone size: .
CDR3 protein: CASSQDRTTTEAFF
CDR3 DNA: TGCGCCAGCAGCCAAGATAGAACGACCACCGAAGCTTTCTTT

D gene: .
CDR3 length: 14
J gene: TRBJ1-5
V gene: TRBV6-1
clone size: .
CDR3 protein: CASSEMDVNQPQHF
CDR3 DNA: TGTGCCAGCAGTGAAATGGACGTCAATCAGCCCCAGCATTTT

D gene: TRBD1
CDR3 length: 17
J gene: TRBJ1-3
V gene: TRBV4-1
clone size: .
CDR3 protein: CASSLDGTALSGNTIYF
CDR3 DNA: TGCGCCAGCAGCCTCGACGGGACAGCACTCTCTGGAAACACCATATATTTT

D gene: .
CDR3 length: 17
J gene: TRBJ1-2
V gene: TRBV12-5
clone size: .
CDR3 protein: CASGPRVARQGIYGYTF
CDR3 DNA: TGTGCTAGTGGTCCGCGCGTGGCGCGTCAAGGCATCTATGGCTACACCTTC

D gene: .
CDR3 length: 14
J gene: TRBJ1-5
V gene: TRBV6-5
clone size: .
CDR3 protein: CASSYREGSQPQHF
CDR3 DNA: TGTGCCAGCAGTTACCGAGAGGGAAGTCAGCCCCAGCATTTT

D gene: .
CDR3 length: 14
J gene: TRBJ2-3
V gene: TRBV2
clone size: .
CDR3 protein: CASSEGGSADTQYF
CDR3 DNA: TGTGCCAGCAGTGAAGGGGGCTCGGCAGATACGCAGTATTTT

D gene: .
CDR3 length: 11
J gene: TRBJ2-7
V gene: TRBV6-5
clone size: .
CDR3 protein: CASPEGYEQYF
CDR3 DNA: TGTGCCAGCCCAGAAGGTTACGAGCAGTACTTC

D gene: TRBD1
CDR3 length: 13
J gene: TRBJ1-1
V gene: TRBV2
clone size: .
CDR3 protein: CASSDDRGTEAFF
CDR3 DNA: TGTGCCAGCAGTGACGACAGGGGTACTGAAGCTTTCTTT

D gene: TRBD1
CDR3 length: 14
J gene: TRBJ2-7
V gene: TRBV4-1
clone size: few
CDR3 protein: CASSQRQGVNEQYF
CDR3 DNA: TGCGCCAGCAGCCAACGACAGGGGGTAAACGAGCAGTACTTC

D gene: .
CDR3 length: 14
J gene: TRBJ2-3
V gene: TRBV6-5
clone size: .
CDR3 protein: CASSPGGPADTQYF
CDR3 DNA: TGTGCTAGCAGTCCCGGGGGGCCCGCAGATACGCAGTATTTT

D gene: .
CDR3 length: 10
J gene: TRBJ2-3
V gene: TRBV20-1
clone size: .
CDR3 protein: CSARTDTQYF
CDR3 DNA: TGCAGTGCTAGAACAGATACGCAGTATTTT

D gene: TRBD1
CDR3 length: 13
J gene: TRBJ2-7
V gene: TRBV27
clone size: once
CDR3 protein: CASSVQGVYEQYF
CDR3 DNA: TGTGCCAGCAGCGTCCAGGGGGTCTACGAGCAGTACTTC

D gene: TRBD2
CDR3 length: 20
J gene: TRBJ2-1
V gene: TRBV4-1
clone size: .
CDR3 protein: CASSQAGTSGRAVSWDEQFF
CDR3 DNA: TGCGCCAGCAGCCAAGCTGGGACTAGCGGGAGGGCCGTTTCTTGGGATGAGCAGTTCTTC

D gene: .
CDR3 length: 13
J gene: TRBJ2-7
V gene: TRBV11-2
clone size: .
CDR3 protein: CASSLSPNYEQYF
CDR3 DNA: TGTGCCAGCAGCTTATCTCCTAACTACGAGCAGTACTTC

D gene: .
CDR3 length: 15
J gene: TRBJ1-2
V gene: TRBV13
clone size: .
CDR3 protein: CASSLGRAPGYGYTF
CDR3 DNA: TGTGCCAGCAGCTTAGGACGGGCTCCAGGCTATGGCTACACCTTC

D gene: .
CDR3 length: 14
J gene: TRBJ1-3
V gene: TRBV30
clone size: .
CDR3 protein: CAWSVFTLGNTIYF
CDR3 DNA: TGTGCCTGGAGTGTATTCACCCTGGGAAACACCATATATTTT

D gene: .
CDR3 length: 16
J gene: TRBJ1-2
V gene: TRBV7-9
clone size: once
CDR3 protein: CASSLEGITGIRGYTF
CDR3 DNA: TGTGCCAGCAGCTTAGAGGGGATAACAGGGATACGTGGCTACACCTTC

D gene: TRBD2
CDR3 length: 17
J gene: TRBJ2-7
V gene: TRBV13
clone size: .
CDR3 protein: CASSEGLAGGPSYEQYF
CDR3 DNA: TGTGCCAGCAGCGAAGGACTAGCGGGGGGGCCGTCCTACGAGCAGTACTTC

D gene: TRBD1
CDR3 length: 14
J gene: TRBJ2-2
V gene: TRBV30
clone size: once
CDR3 protein: CACFGQEDTGELFF
CDR3 DNA: TGTGCCTGTTTCGGACAGGAAGATACTGGGGAGCTGTTTTTT

D gene: TRBD2
CDR3 length: 15
J gene: TRBJ2-3
V gene: TRBV6-5
clone size: .
CDR3 protein: CATLPVREASDTQYF
CDR3 DNA: TGTGCCACCCTCCCCGTGCGGGAGGCGTCAGATACGCAGTATTTT

D gene: .
CDR3 length: 15
J gene: TRBJ1-4
V gene: TRBV15
clone size: .
CDR3 protein: CATSREDNRNEKLFF
CDR3 DNA: TGTGCCACCAGCAGAGAGGACAACCGGAATGAAAAACTGTTTTTT

D gene: .
CDR3 length: 15
J gene: TRBJ2-7
V gene: TRBV5-1
clone size: .
CDR3 protein: CASKPHGVSDYEQYF
CDR3 DNA: TGCGCCAGCAAGCCGCATGGGGTGAGTGACTACGAGCAGTACTTC

D gene: .
CDR3 length: 15
J gene: TRBJ1-1
V gene: TRBV27
clone size: .
CDR3 protein: CSPPQEGRWYTEAFF
CDR3 DNA: TGTTCTCCGCCCCAAGAAGGGAGGTGGTATACTGAAGCTTTCTTT

D gene: .
CDR3 length: 14
J gene: TRBJ2-7
V gene: TRBV27
clone size: .
CDR3 protein: CASRGPQGWYEQYF
CDR3 DNA: TGTGCCAGCAGGGGCCCGCAGGGGTGGTACGAGCAGTACTTC

D gene: TRBD1
CDR3 length: 16
J gene: TRBJ1-5
V gene: TRBV6-6
clone size: .
CDR3 protein: CASSYSPGGSNQPQHF
CDR3 DNA: TGTGCCAGCAGTTACTCTCCAGGGGGAAGCAATCAGCCCCAGCATTTT

D gene: .
CDR3 length: 15
J gene: TRBJ1-5
V gene: TRBV6-1
clone size: once
CDR3 protein: CASSELALSNQPQHF
CDR3 DNA: TGTGCCAGCAGTGAACTCGCACTTAGCAATCAGCCCCAGCATTTT

D gene: TRBD1
CDR3 length: 14
J gene: TRBJ2-7
V gene: TRBV2
clone size: .
CDR3 protein: CASSGTGGAYEQYF
CDR3 DNA: TGTGCCAGCAGTGGGACAGGGGGTGCCTACGAGCAGTACTTC

D gene: .
CDR3 length: 15
J gene: TRBJ2-5
V gene: TRBV11-2
clone size: .
CDR3 protein: CASSLDSGTQETQYF
CDR3 DNA: TGTGCCAGCAGCTTAGATTCGGGGACCCAAGAGACCCAGTACTTC

D gene: TRBD1
CDR3 length: 16
J gene: TRBJ2-7
V gene: TRBV27
clone size: .
CDR3 protein: CASSLSLGTETYEQYF
CDR3 DNA: TGTGCCAGCAGTTTATCCCTCGGGACAGAAACCTACGAGCAGTACTTC

D gene: .
CDR3 length: 15
J gene: TRBJ2-7
V gene: TRBV7-9
clone size: .
CDR3 protein: CASSSTNQMSYEQYF
CDR3 DNA: TGTGCCAGCAGCTCCACCAATCAAATGAGTTACGAGCAGTACTTC

D gene: TRBD2
CDR3 length: 18
J gene: TRBJ2-5
V gene: TRBV7-8
clone size: .
CDR3 protein: CASSSGTSGRDPQGTQYF
CDR3 DNA: TGTGCCAGCAGCTCTGGGACTAGCGGGAGGGATCCCCAAGGGACCCAGTACTTC

D gene: .
CDR3 length: 14
J gene: TRBJ1-1
V gene: TRBV6-1
clone size: .
CDR3 protein: CASSESGGSTEAFF
CDR3 DNA: TGTGCCAGCAGTGAGTCGGGTGGAAGCACTGAAGCTTTCTTT

D gene: .
CDR3 length: 15
J gene: TRBJ2-5
V gene: TRBV6-5
clone size: .
CDR3 protein: CASSYSITAAETQYF
CDR3 DNA: TGTGCCAGCAGTTACTCGATTACCGCGGCGGAGACCCAGTACTTC

D gene: .
CDR3 length: 13
J gene: TRBJ2-7
V gene: TRBV4-3
clone size: once
CDR3 protein: CASSLGISYEQYF
CDR3 DNA: TGCGCCAGCAGCCTAGGGATCTCCTACGAGCAGTACTTC

D gene: .
CDR3 length: 13
J gene: TRBJ2-1
V gene: TRBV29-1
clone size: few
CDR3 protein: CSVGPKERNEQFF
CDR3 DNA: TGCAGCGTTGGACCGAAGGAACGAAATGAGCAGTTCTTC

D gene: TRBD1
CDR3 length: 14
J gene: TRBJ2-5
V gene: TRBV5-8
clone size: .
CDR3 protein: CASSRRTGQETQYF
CDR3 DNA: TGTGCCAGCAGCCGCAGGACAGGGCAAGAGACCCAGTACTTC

D gene: .
CDR3 length: 14
J gene: TRBJ2-7
V gene: TRBV28
clone size: .
CDR3 protein: CASSLSISTYEQYF
CDR3 DNA: TGTGCCAGCAGTTTGAGCATCTCTACCTACGAGCAGTACTTC

D gene: .
CDR3 length: 17
J gene: TRBJ2-7
V gene: TRBV6-1
clone size: once
CDR3 protein: CASSEEPGLIFSYEQYF
CDR3 DNA: TGTGCCAGCAGTGAAGAACCGGGACTTATATTCTCCTACGAGCAGTACTTC

D gene: .
CDR3 length: 14
J gene: TRBJ1-1
V gene: TRBV5-1
clone size: .
CDR3 protein: CASSLSSSNTEAFF
CDR3 DNA: TGCGCCAGCAGCTTGAGTTCTTCGAACACTGAAGCTTTCTTT

D gene: TRBD2
CDR3 length: 16
J gene: TRBJ2-7
V gene: TRBV5-1
clone size: .
CDR3 protein: CASSLGSGGASYEQYF
CDR3 DNA: TGCGCCAGTTCACTTGGTAGCGGGGGGGCGTCCTACGAGCAGTACTTC